A selection of T cell receptor beta chains follows, all from one sample in a study of early T cells in non-severe SARS-CoV-2 infection. From the 5' RACE reads, TCRdb called clonotypes with MiXCR, one entry per CDR3 protein. The sample includes about 59,000 distinct CDR3 sequences, less than 15% seen only once; the top ten take about a tenth. The material sequenced was whole blood, taken at baseline. The receptors stem from an adult who was a healthcare worker with PCR-confirmed SARS-CoV-2 infection or an uninfected control (not recorded which). Both conserved end residues are part of each CDR3. D genes are given only for firm matches. Where a row states a size, it is once, few, many or the class of an expanded clone; other rows omit it.

j_call d_call v_call clone_size cdr3_aa cdr3_nt
TRBJ2-3 - TRBV20-1 - CSAGLSGSTDTQYF TGCAGTGCCGGACTGAGCGGGAGCACAGATACGCAGTATTTT
TRBJ1-5 - TRBV6-2/TRBV6-3 - CASSYSNPVGNQPQHF TGTGCCAGCAGTTACTCGAACCCAGTGGGCAATCAGCCCCAGCATTTT
TRBJ1-2 - TRBV7-2 few CASSQQLNYGYTF TGTGCCAGCAGCCAACAGCTTAACTATGGCTACACCTTC
TRBJ1-5 - TRBV29-1 - CSVKGGGNQPQHF TGCAGCGTTAAGGGTGGTGGCAATCAGCCCCAGCATTTT
TRBJ2-5 TRBD2 TRBV20-1 few CSSTGTKGQETQYF TGCAGCTCAACCGGGACTAAAGGACAAGAGACCCAGTACTTC
TRBJ2-7 - TRBV6-2/TRBV6-3 few CASSLGIEQYF TGTGCCAGCAGTTTAGGGATCGAGCAGTACTTC
TRBJ1-1 - TRBV11-3 - CASSLVGGDNLYGTEAFF TGTGCCAGCAGCTTAGTAGGAGGGGACAACCTGTATGGAACTGAAGCTTTCTTT
TRBJ2-7 - TRBV28 many CASSYRPYYEQYF TGTGCCAGCAGTTACAGGCCCTACTACGAGCAGTACTTC
TRBJ1-1 - TRBV29-1 many CSAARLNTEAFF TGCAGCGCCGCCAGGCTCAACACTGAAGCTTTCTTT
TRBJ2-1 - TRBV5-5 - CASSPRRAGSSYNEQFF TGTGCCAGCAGCCCGCGGCGGGCGGGTAGCTCCTACAATGAGCAGTTCTTC
TRBJ2-2 TRBD1 TRBV13 few CASRLRTGGATGELFF TGTGCCAGCCGTCTCCGGACAGGGGGCGCAACCGGGGAGCTGTTTTTT
TRBJ2-1 - TRBV12-3/TRBV12-4 - CASSLGMIEQFF TGTGCCAGCAGTTTAGGAATGATTGAGCAGTTCTTC
TRBJ2-7 - TRBV28 many CAYGQGMGEQYF TGTGCCTATGGCCAGGGAATGGGCGAGCAGTACTTC
TRBJ2-3 TRBD2 TRBV20-1 - CSARDPGTRTDTQYF TGCAGTGCTAGAGACCCCGGGACTAGGACAGATACGCAGTATTTT
TRBJ1-1 - TRBV7-3 few CASRPGRTSMNTEAFF TGTGCCAGCCGTCCGGGACGGACCAGTATGAACACTGAAGCTTTCTTT
TRBJ1-1 - TRBV7-6 few CASSVQPSNTEAFF TGTGCCAGCAGCGTGCAGCCCTCAAACACTGAAGCTTTCTTT
TRBJ2-5 - TRBV10-3 many CAISEHENMAQYF TGTGCCATCAGTGAACACGAAAACATGGCCCAGTACTTC
TRBJ2-6 - TRBV3-1 - CASSQEGGTTQPSGANVLTF TGTGCCAGCAGCCAAGAAGGAGGGACAACCCAACCCTCTGGGGCCAACGTCCTGACTTTC
TRBJ2-5 - TRBV6-1 few CASSLRLGTGETQYF TGTGCCAGCAGTCTACGCTTGGGAACGGGAGAGACCCAGTACTTC
TRBJ1-1 - TRBV13 few CASSFPGGQGMNTEAFF TGTGCCAGCAGCTTCCCCGGGGGCCAGGGTATGAACACTGAAGCTTTCTTT
TRBJ2-7 TRBD1 TRBV25-1 many CASSERGQADSPLDEQYF TGTGCCAGCAGTGAGCGGGGACAGGCGGACTCCCCTTTGGACGAGCAGTACTTC
TRBJ2-1 TRBD1 TRBV7-2 few CASSLEGQYNNEQFF TGTGCCAGCAGCTTAGAGGGACAGTACAACAATGAGCAGTTCTTC
TRBJ2-2 - TRBV11-2 few CASRPQGRTGELFF TGTGCCAGCAGGCCGCAGGGTAGAACCGGGGAGCTGTTTTTT
TRBJ2-2 - TRBV20-1 - CSARDRRGYTGELFF TGCAGTGCTAGAGATCGGAGAGGGTATACCGGGGAGCTGTTTTTT
TRBJ2-3 - TRBV18 - CASSLHRTDTQYF TGTGCCAGCTCACTCCATCGCACAGATACGCAGTATTTT
TRBJ2-2 TRBD2 TRBV28 - CASSTTGTSPSGELFF TGTGCCAGCAGTACTACCGGGACTAGCCCCTCCGGGGAGCTGTTTTTT
TRBJ2-6 - TRBV4-1 - CASSQDGAGSGANVLTF TGCGCCAGCAGCCAAGATGGTGCAGGCTCTGGGGCCAACGTCCTGACTTTC
TRBJ1-4 TRBD1 TRBV29-1 few CSGLRDSDEKLFF TGCAGCGGACTCCGGGACAGTGATGAAAAACTGTTTTTT
TRBJ1-5 - TRBV2 few CASSPRRGHSYSNQPQHF TGTGCCAGCAGCCCAAGACGTGGACACTCTTATAGCAATCAGCCCCAGCATTTT
TRBJ2-7 TRBD2 TRBV7-2 few CASSPTTSGSSYEQYF TGTGCCAGCAGCCCTACGACTAGCGGGAGCTCCTACGAGCAGTACTTC
TRBJ2-7 - TRBV7-9 few CASSLGNMDYEQYF TGTGCCAGCAGCTTAGGCAACATGGACTACGAGCAGTACTTC
TRBJ2-7 - TRBV28 many CASSMDAVYEQYF TGTGCCAGCAGCATGGACGCGGTCTACGAGCAGTACTTC
TRBJ2-4 TRBD2 TRBV3-1 - CASSLMSGTKNIQYF TGTGCCAGCAGTCTGATGAGCGGGACCAAAAACATTCAGTACTTC
TRBJ2-3 TRBD1 TRBV13 many CASSLQGADTQYF TGTGCCAGCAGCTTACAGGGGGCAGATACGCAGTATTTT
TRBJ2-3 TRBD2 TRBV20-1 few CSALAGESTDTQYF TGCAGTGCTCTAGCGGGAGAGAGCACAGATACGCAGTATTTT
TRBJ1-6 - TRBV11-2 few CASSSGGGSRHF TGTGCCAGCAGCTCAGGAGGGGGTTCCAGGCACTTT
TRBJ2-5 - TRBV14 many CASSQVGAQYF TGTGCCAGCAGCCAAGTTGGGGCCCAGTACTTC
TRBJ2-3 - TRBV7-9 few CASSSARDTQYF TGTGCCAGCAGCTCCGCAAGGGATACGCAGTATTTT
TRBJ1-6 TRBD1 TRBV27 many CASSFRGDNSPLHF TGTGCCAGCAGTTTCAGGGGGGATAATTCACCCCTTCACTTT
TRBJ1-1 - TRBV12-3/TRBV12-4 - CASSFPLNTEAFF TGTGCCAGCAGTTTTCCTCTGAACACTGAAGCTTTCTTT
TRBJ2-2 - TRBV20-1 few CSAPYTGELFF TGCAGTGCCCCTTACACCGGGGAGCTGTTTTTT
TRBJ1-4 - TRBV28 - CASSPWAGSMGEKLFF TGTGCCAGCAGCCCCTGGGCAGGGTCTATGGGTGAAAAACTGTTTTTT
TRBJ1-5 - TRBV7-9 - CASSSGTEIRPQHF TGTGCCAGCAGCTCCGGGACGGAGATCAGACCCCAGCATTTT
TRBJ2-5 TRBD1 TRBV7-2 few CASSLGQGLKTQYF TGTGCCAGCAGCTTAGGACAGGGTTTGAAGACCCAGTACTTC
TRBJ2-4 TRBD1 TRBV28 few CASRQDRGDLAKNIQYF TGTGCCAGCAGACAAGACAGGGGGGACCTAGCCAAAAACATTCAGTACTTC
TRBJ1-1 - TRBV11-3 few CATGGPEAFF TGTGCCACCGGAGGGCCTGAAGCTTTCTTT